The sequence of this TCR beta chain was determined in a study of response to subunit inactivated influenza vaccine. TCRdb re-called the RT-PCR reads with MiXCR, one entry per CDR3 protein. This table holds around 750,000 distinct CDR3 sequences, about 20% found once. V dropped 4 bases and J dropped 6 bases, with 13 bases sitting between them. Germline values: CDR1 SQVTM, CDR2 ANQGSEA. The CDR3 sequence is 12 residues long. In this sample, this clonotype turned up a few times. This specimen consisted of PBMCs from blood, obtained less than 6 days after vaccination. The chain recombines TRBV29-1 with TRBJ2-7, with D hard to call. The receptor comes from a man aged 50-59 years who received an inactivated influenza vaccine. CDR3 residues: CSVGPALGEQYF. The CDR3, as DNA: TGCAGCGTTGGGCCAGCGCTCGGCGAGCAGTACTTC.